These 13 T cell receptor beta chains were sequenced from one sample in a study of patients and donors after allogeneic stem cell transplantation (dated by TCRdb to about 2020). The library was made by RT-PCR. The instrument given in TCRdb is NextSeq 550. Using fastp at Q25 and MiXCR, TCRdb reprocessed the public reads and kept productive beta chains. Each record represents a unique CDR3 protein, reported with the most common genes and DNA among its rows. The sample table contains some 10,000 distinct CDR3 sequences; only one count was recorded for 4% of them. Clones ranked in the top ten supply 15% to 20% of the sample. The sample comprised blood, either unsorted or a sorted T cell fraction (not recorded which). These receptors originate from a human donor who was either an allogeneic HSCT recipient or a stem cell or donor lymphocyte infusion donor (not recorded which). It is not recorded whose cells these are; they may come from a transplant donor.

At least ten counts were recorded for this clonotype. The rearrangement uses TRBV10-3 and TRBJ2-3; possibly TRBD2 for D (5 bases). The CDR3 is made up of 14 amino acids. Germline-derived CDR1 and CDR2 are ENHRY and SYGVKD. V was clipped by 7 bases and J by 0 bases, with 11 bases between them. The CDR3 here is CAIKEAASTDTQYF. The CDR3 region has the DNA TGTGCCATCAAGGAGGCCGCTAGCACAGATACGCAGTATTTT.

This clonotype was detected ten times or more. V gene TRBV28 combines with J gene TRBJ1-4, with a tentative D call TRBD1 (6 bases). CDR3 length equals 15 residues. The germline CDR1 and CDR2 sequences are MDHEN and SYDVKM. V dropped 0 bases and J dropped 5 bases, with 10 bases sitting between them. The DNA of the CDR3 is TGTGCCAGCAGTTTATGGACAGGACCCAATGAAAAACTGTTTTTT. Its translation: CASSLWTGPNEKLFF.

At least ten counts were recorded for this clonotype. J is TRBJ2-1 and V is TRBV4-3; perhaps TRBD2 as D (6 bases). There are 16 residues in the CDR3. Germline V CDR1 and CDR2: LGHNA, YSLEER. The ends were cut back, 1 base at V and 0 bases at J, with 10 bases in the middle. CDR3 in DNA: TGCGCCAGCAGCCAAGCCCTAGCGTACTCCTACAATGAGCAGTTCTTC. Protein sequence: CASSQALAYSYNEQFF.

This clonotype showed up many times. The rearrangement links TRBV11-1 to TRBJ2-2; no definite D call. With 1 base removed from V and 3 bases from J, the gap between germline ends came to 6 bases. This CDR3 contains 14 residues. Germline V CDR1 and CDR2: SGHAT, FQDESV (reference sequence). CDR3 residues: CASSLESDTGELFF. The CDR3 DNA follows: TGTGCCAGCAGCTTAGAGTCGGACACCGGGGAGCTGTTTTTT.

This clonotype was counted ten times or more. V usage is TRBV7-9 and J usage is TRBJ2-1; the match to TRBD2 covers 12 bases. CDR1 is SEHNR and CDR2 is FQNEAQ in the germline V gene (reference sequence). There are 14 residues in the CDR3. After removal of 8 bases from V and 3 bases from J, the junction contained 2 bases not matched to a gene. This CDR3 reads CASEGLAGYNEQFF. The CDR3 bases are TGTGCCAGCGAGGGACTAGCGGGCTACAATGAGCAGTTCTTC.

This clonotype was counted ten times or more. The V and J genes are TRBV28 and TRBJ2-4, with D perhaps matching TRBD1 or TRBD2 (5 bases each). The DNA end lines up better with TRBJ2-5; the J call may be wrong. The CDR3 consists of 11 residues. Germline V lookup: CDR1 MDHEN, CDR2 SYDVKM. CDR3: CASSLGGTQYF. CDR3 DNA sequence: TGTGCCAGCAGTTTAGGGGGGACCCAGTACTTC.

This clonotype appeared a few times. The V gene is TRBV12-3 or TRBV12-4, the J gene TRBJ2-7; a weak D match, TRBD1 (6 bases). The CDR3 is 14 amino acids. V lost 5 bases, J lost 10 bases, and 21 bases lay in between. The DNA for the CDR3 is TGTGCCAGCAGTCCCACCAGGGGCTTTTCCGGCCAGTACTTC. It codes for CASSPTRGFSGQYF.

By its share, this clonotype is medium-sized. The V gene is TRBV5-8, the J gene TRBJ2-7; possible D gene TRBD1, 6 bases. V was trimmed by 7 bases and J by 4 bases, leaving 15 bases between them. This CDR3 has 13 amino acids. Germline CDR1 reads SGHTS; CDR2 reads YDEGEE. CDR3 nucleotides: TGTGCCAGCGTCATCAGGGGAGCGTACGAGCAGTACTTC. Its translation: CASVIRGAYEQYF.

This clonotype was picked up many times. The genes are TRBV7-9 and TRBJ2-1; D is perhaps TRBD1 (6 bases). Germline assignment: CDR1 SEHNR and CDR2 FQNEAQ (reference sequence). V shed 4 bases and J shed 8 bases, with 27 bases lying between them. This CDR3 region has 18 residues. DNA of the CDR3: TGTGCCAGCAGCTATAGACCTCCGTGGCCTAAAGGGGGAGATGAGCAGTTCTTC. Translation: CASSYRPPWPKGGDEQFF.

This clonotype was picked up many times. The chain carries TRBV7-9 and TRBJ2-3, with 8 nucleotides matching TRBD1. Germline-derived CDR1 and CDR2 are SEHNR and FQNEAQ (reference sequence). The length of the CDR3 is 14 residues. V trimming: 7 bases; J trimming: 2 bases; junction bases outside the gene matches: 5. DNA for the CDR3: TGTGCCAGCACCCGGGACAGGCTCACAGATACGCAGTATTTT. It encodes CASTRDRLTDTQYF. Filled out from reference TRBV7-9 and TRBJ2-3, the complete variable domain reads DTGVSQNPRHKITKRGQNVTFRCDPISEHNRLYWYRQTLGQGPEFLTYFQNEAQLEKSRLLSDRFSAERPKGSFSTLEIQRTEQGDSAMYLCASTRDRLTDTQYFGPGTRLTVL.

This clonotype is medium-sized within its sample. The chain has TRBV10-3 and TRBJ1-1; the match to TRBD1 covers 7 bases. V was clipped by 8 bases and J by 1 base; unmatched bases: 4. Looked up from germline, CDR1 is ENHRY and CDR2 is SYGVKD. The CDR3 sequence is 13 residues long. CDR3 DNA: TGTGCCATCCGGGACAGACAGAACACTGAAGCTTTCTTT. It codes for CAIRDRQNTEAFF.

This clonotype was found a few times. The V and J genes are TRBV6-1 and TRBJ2-1; D might be TRBD2 (6 bases). V lost 7 bases to trimming and J lost 0 bases, with 16 bases between them. This CDR3 is 16 amino acids long. Germline V gives CDR1 MNHNS, CDR2 SASEGT. The CDR3 region has the DNA TGTGCCAGCAACTGGGACTTCCAGGGCTCCTACAATGAGCAGTTCTTC. Translation gives CASNWDFQGSYNEQFF.

The sample holds many counts of this clonotype. V and J are TRBV12-3 or TRBV12-4 and TRBJ2-1, with 14 bases fitting TRBD2. The trim removed 3 bases at V and 6 bases at J, leaving 10 bases unmatched. This CDR3 comprises 18 residues. Here the CDR3 reads CASSFGAGLAGGLNEQFF. As DNA, the CDR3 is TGTGCCAGCAGTTTTGGGGCAGGACTAGCGGGAGGTCTCAATGAGCAGTTCTTC.